Here is one T cell receptor beta chain with its context. The antigen is unknown. The test was conducted at deep level. Only in-frame clones appear in the TCRdb table, and some are missing; sequencing was by immunoSEQ multiplex PCR. This table holds roughly 2.5 million clones, over 85% found once. Donors were healthy HIV-negative adults without recent acute infections or vaccinations. The entry originates in a study of shared clonotypes between healthy human individuals. Study-wide background: Those who served as donors were a couple of women and three men between the ages of 18 and 49.

Germline-derived CDR1 and CDR2 are SGHDT and YYEEEE. This CDR3 has 14 residues. Between the trimmed V and J ends, which lost 0 bases and 7 bases, there was a span of 8 bases. General study points: Since donors were few, the genetic and exposure-history diversity represented was limited.

The sequence was collected from a young man in good health. Sequenced material: naive CD4+ T cells sorted from blood. Noted subset: CD45RA+ positively selected. V usage is TRBV5-6 and J usage is TRBJ1-6; D might be TRBD1 (5 bases). CDR3 sequence: CASSLVGVNSPLHF. Here the CDR3 DNA reads TGTGCCAGCAGCTTGGTAGGGGTGAATTCACCCCTCCACTTT.